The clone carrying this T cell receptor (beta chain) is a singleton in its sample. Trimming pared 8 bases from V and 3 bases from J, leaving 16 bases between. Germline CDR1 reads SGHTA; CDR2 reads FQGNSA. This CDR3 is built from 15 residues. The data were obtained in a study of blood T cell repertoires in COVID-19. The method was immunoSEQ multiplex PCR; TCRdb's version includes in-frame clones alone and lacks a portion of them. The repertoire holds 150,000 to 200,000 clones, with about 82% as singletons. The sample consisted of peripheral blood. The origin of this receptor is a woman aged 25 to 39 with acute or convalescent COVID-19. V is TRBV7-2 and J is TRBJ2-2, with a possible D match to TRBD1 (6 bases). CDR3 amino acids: CASGTDRSYTGELFF. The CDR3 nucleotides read TGTGCCAGCGGTACTGACAGGAGTTACACCGGGGAGCTGTTTTTT.